A single sample is the source of the 7 T cell receptor beta chains below, sequenced in a study of neoadjuvant anti-PD-1 for oral cavity cancer. The repertoire was sequenced with immunoSEQ multiplex PCR; TCRdb's copy has only in-frame clones and lacks some. The sample yields around 34,000 clones, approximately 87% seen once. Here the sequenced sample was PBMCs, taken before nivolumab (anti-PD-1) treatment. These receptors were taken from a person aged 35 to 85 with oral cavity squamous cell carcinoma.

This chain joins TRBV15 and TRBJ1-4, with D tentatively TRBD1 (6 bases). The CDR3 extends over 15 amino acids. Trimming pared 5 bases from V and 15 bases from J, leaving 25 bases between. CDR1 is LNHNV, CDR2 YYDKDF, per germline (reference sequence). CDR3 in DNA: TGTGCCACCAGCCCGACCAGACAGGCACATCCAGGGGTGTTTTTT. Amino acids: CATSPTRQAHPGVFF.

The V gene is TRBV27, the J gene TRBJ2-7; D may be TRBD2 (5 bases). Trimming removed 5 bases at V and 2 bases at J, with 16 bases between. Germline V gives CDR1 MNHEY, CDR2 SMNVEV (reference sequence). This CDR3 contains 15 residues. The CDR3 DNA sequence: TGTGCCAGCAGTCCTCGGACGGACTTAGCCTACGAGCAGTACTTC. Translation: CASSPRTDLAYEQYF.

The chain couples TRBV30 to TRBJ1-6, with D unclear. Trimming took 5 bases from V and 0 from J, leaving 8 bases between them. CDR1 is GTSNPN, CDR2 SVGIG, per germline (reference sequence). The CDR3 loop spans 14 amino acids. In nucleotides, the CDR3 is TGTGCCTGGCGGTCGGGCTCCTATAATTCACCCCTCCACTTT. Translated: CAWRSGSYNSPLHF.

The chain uses TRBV29-1 and TRBJ2-3, with 9 bases matching TRBD1. This CDR3 spans 16 amino acids. Germline assignment: CDR1 SQVTM and CDR2 ANQGSEA. With V trimmed by 6 bases and J by 3 bases, 13 bases remained unmatched. CDR3 in amino acids: CSVTGTGFWGTDTQYF. The CDR3 bases are TGCAGCGTAACCGGGACAGGGTTTTGGGGGACAGATACGCAGTATTTT.

This CDR3 reads CASSFTDTQYF. The CDR3 DNA follows: TGCGCCAGCAGCTTCACAGATACGCAGTATTTT. The V and J genes are TRBV5-1 and TRBJ2-3; D is unresolved. Germline V gene data show CDR1 as SGHRS and CDR2 as YFSETQ. The CDR3 runs to 11 residues. Trimming removed 2 bases at V and 2 bases at J, with 0 bases between.

The chain carries TRBV5-5 and TRBJ1-2; D gene uncertain. Looked up from germline, CDR1 is SGHKS and CDR2 is YYEKEE (reference sequence). There are 15 residues in the CDR3. Trimming left V 0 bases short and J 8 bases short, with 17 bases between. CDR3 DNA sequence: TGTGCCAGCAGCTTGGAAGGTTATCCAAATGTCGGCTACACCTTC. Translating it yields CASSLEGYPNVGYTF. Drawing the rest from reference TRBV5-5 and TRBJ1-2, the complete variable domain is DAGVTQSPTHLIKTRGQQVTLRCSPISGHKSVSWYQQVLGQGPQFIFQYYEKEERGRGNFPDRFSARQFPNYSSELNVNALLLGDSALYLCASSLEGYPNVGYTFGSGTRLTVV.

The chain employs TRBV27 and TRBJ1-5, with TRBD1 matching 8 bases. V lost 5 bases and J lost 4; bases outside the gene matches: 10. CDR1 and CDR2 from the germline V gene are MNHEY and SMNVEV (reference sequence). The CDR3 is made up of 16 amino acids. The CDR3 sequence is CASSPRGDRPNQPQHF. CDR3 coding DNA: TGTGCCAGCAGTCCTAGGGGGGACAGGCCAAATCAGCCCCAGCATTTT.